Below are 9 T cell receptor beta chains sequenced from a single sample in a study of blood T cell repertoires in COVID-19. Clones were read by immunoSEQ multiplex PCR, and TCRdb kept only the in-frame ones, dropping some. The sample lists 200,000 to 250,000 clones; around 81% were seen once. The sequenced sample consisted of peripheral blood. Receptor source: a woman in her 70s with acute or convalescent COVID-19.

The rearrangement links TRBV4-3 to TRBJ2-3, with 9 bases aligning to TRBD1. The CDR3 sequence is 15 residues long. In germline, CDR1 is LGHNA, CDR2 YSLEER. The V segment lost 2 bases and the J segment 4 bases; nucleotides outside the gene matches: 4. CDR3 DNA: TGCGCCAGCAGCCAACGGGACAGGGTAGCAGATACGCAGTATTTT. This sequence encodes CASSQRDRVADTQYF.

The chain carries TRBV27 and TRBJ2-1, with D tentatively TRBD1 (5 bases). CDR1 is MNHEY, CDR2 SMNVEV, per germline (reference sequence). Trimming shortened V by 3 bases and J by 0 bases, and 15 bases separated the two germline ends. This CDR3 contains 17 residues. CDR3 sequence: CASSFRRQSTSYNEQFF. In DNA form, the CDR3 reads TGTGCCAGCAGTTTTCGACGACAGTCCACCTCCTACAATGAGCAGTTCTTC.

V gene TRBV6-4 combines with J gene TRBJ1-1; D gene ambiguous. This CDR3 is 13 amino acids long. The V end was cut by 2 bases, the J end by 3 bases, with 7 bases between. Germline lookup yields CDR1 MRHNA and CDR2 SNTAGT. The CDR3 protein is CASSDREDTEAFF. DNA for the CDR3: TGTGCCAGCAGTGACAGGGAGGACACTGAAGCTTTCTTT.

V usage is TRBV2 and J usage is TRBJ1-6, with unresolved D. The V and J ends lost 5 bases and 9 bases respectively, with 20 bases between them. This CDR3 comprises 16 residues. The germline V gene has CDR1 SNHLY and CDR2 FYNNEI. The DNA for the CDR3 is TGTGCCAGCAGTTATACCCCCCTCCCCGGGGTTTCACCCCTCCACTTT. Amino acid sequence: CASSYTPLPGVSPLHF.

In DNA form, the CDR3 reads TGTGCCAGCAGTCCCAACCGGGACACCGGCGAGCAGTACGTC. Encoded protein: CASSPNRDTGEQYV. The chain carries TRBV25-1 and TRBJ2-7; D is possibly TRBD1 (6 bases). The CDR3 covers 14 residues. Trimming shortened V by 5 bases and J by 6 bases, and 17 bases separated the two germline ends. In germline, CDR1 is MGHDK, CDR2 SYGVNS.

The chain couples TRBV5-4 to TRBJ2-7; D might be TRBD1 (6 bases). The CDR3 is made up of 15 amino acids. V was clipped by 0 bases and J by 3 bases, with 13 bases between them. The germline CDR1 and CDR2 sequences are SGHNT and YYREEE (reference sequence). The CDR3 nucleotides are TGTGCCAGCAGCTTGGGCAGGGGAACCCTCTACGAGCAGTACGTC. Protein: CASSLGRGTLYEQYV.

V usage is TRBV27 and J usage is TRBJ1-6; 7 nucleotides match TRBD1. V shed 5 bases, J shed 8 bases, and the junction held 9 bases outside the gene matches. The germline CDR1 and CDR2 sequences are MNHEY and SMNVEV (reference sequence). The CDR3 contains 15 residues. The CDR3 DNA reads TGTGCCAGCAGTCCACTCCGACAGGGATATTCACCCCTCCACTTT. Its protein product is CASSPLRQGYSPLHF.

The chain joins TRBV7-9 to TRBJ2-3, with 10 bases identical to TRBD2. Germline V gene sequence: CDR1 SEHNR, CDR2 FQNEAQ (reference sequence). Trimming removed 5 bases from V and 2 bases from J; junction bases left unmatched: 4. The CDR3 is made up of 15 amino acids. Here the CDR3 reads CASSTGTSVTDTQYF. The CDR3 DNA is TGTGCCAGCAGCACCGGGACTAGCGTCACAGATACGCAGTATTTT.

This rearrangement joins TRBV4-3 to TRBJ2-2, with 9 bases fitting TRBD2. The V gene end was trimmed by 0 bases and the J gene end by 8 bases; junction bases not matched to a gene: 4. The CDR3 has 15 residues. The germline CDR1 and CDR2 sequences are LGHNA and YSLEER. CDR3 DNA: TGCGCCAGCAGCCAAGAAACTAGCGGGCTGGGGGAGCTGTTTTTT. It is translated as CASSQETSGLGELFF.